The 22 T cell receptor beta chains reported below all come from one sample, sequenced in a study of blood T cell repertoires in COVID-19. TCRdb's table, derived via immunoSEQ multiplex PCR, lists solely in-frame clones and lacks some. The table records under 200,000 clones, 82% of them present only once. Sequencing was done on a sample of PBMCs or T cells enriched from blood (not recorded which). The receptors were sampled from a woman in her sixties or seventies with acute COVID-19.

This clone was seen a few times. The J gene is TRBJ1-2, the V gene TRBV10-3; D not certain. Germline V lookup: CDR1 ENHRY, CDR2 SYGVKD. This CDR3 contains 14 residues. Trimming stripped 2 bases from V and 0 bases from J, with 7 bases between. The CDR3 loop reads CAISETASNYGYTF. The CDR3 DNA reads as TGTGCCATCAGTGAGACAGCCTCTAACTATGGCTACACCTTC.

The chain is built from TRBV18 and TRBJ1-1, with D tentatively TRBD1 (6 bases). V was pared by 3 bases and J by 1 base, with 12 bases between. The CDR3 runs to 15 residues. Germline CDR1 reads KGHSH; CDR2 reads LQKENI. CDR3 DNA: TGTGCCAGCTCACCCATACAGGGACGGAACACTGAAGCTTTCTTT. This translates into CASSPIQGRNTEAFF.

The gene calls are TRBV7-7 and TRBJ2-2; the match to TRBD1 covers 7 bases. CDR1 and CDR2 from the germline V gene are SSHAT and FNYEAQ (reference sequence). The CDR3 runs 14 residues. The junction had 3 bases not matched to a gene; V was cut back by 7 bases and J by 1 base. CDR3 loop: CASTRQGNTGELFF. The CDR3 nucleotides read TGTGCCAGCACCCGACAGGGGAACACCGGGGAGCTGTTTTTT. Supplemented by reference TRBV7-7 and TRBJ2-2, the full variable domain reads GAGVSQSPRYKVTKRGQDVTLRCDPISSHATLYWYQQALGQGPEFLTYFNYEAQPDKSGLPSDRFSAERPEGSISTLTIQRTEQRDSAMYRCASTRQGNTGELFFGEGSRLTVL.

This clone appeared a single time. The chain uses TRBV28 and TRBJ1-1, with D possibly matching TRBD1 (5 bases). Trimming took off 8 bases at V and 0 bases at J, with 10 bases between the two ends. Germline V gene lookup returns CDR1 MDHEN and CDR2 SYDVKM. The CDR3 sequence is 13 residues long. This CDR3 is CASVTGLNTEAFF. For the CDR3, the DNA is TGTGCCAGCGTTACAGGTCTGAACACTGAAGCTTTCTTT.

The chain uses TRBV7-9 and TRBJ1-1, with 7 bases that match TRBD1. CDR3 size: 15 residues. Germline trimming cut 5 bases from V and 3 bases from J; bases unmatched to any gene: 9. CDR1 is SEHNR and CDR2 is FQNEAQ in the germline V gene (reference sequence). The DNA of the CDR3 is TGTGCCAGCAGCCCACGTCAGGGGGATGACACTGAAGCTTTCTTT. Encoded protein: CASSPRQGDDTEAFF.

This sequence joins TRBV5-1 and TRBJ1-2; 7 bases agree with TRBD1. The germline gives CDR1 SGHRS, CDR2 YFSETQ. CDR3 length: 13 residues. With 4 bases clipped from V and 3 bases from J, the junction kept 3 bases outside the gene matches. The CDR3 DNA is TGCGCCAGCAGCCGGACAGGAGACTATGGCTACACCTTC. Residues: CASSRTGDYGYTF.

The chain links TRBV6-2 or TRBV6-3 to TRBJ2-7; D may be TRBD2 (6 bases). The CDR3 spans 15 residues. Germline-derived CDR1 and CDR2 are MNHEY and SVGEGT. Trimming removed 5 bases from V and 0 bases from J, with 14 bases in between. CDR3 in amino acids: CASSRPGLTSYEQYF. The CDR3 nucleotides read TGTGCCAGCAGTCGACCGGGACTGACCTCCTACGAGCAGTACTTC.

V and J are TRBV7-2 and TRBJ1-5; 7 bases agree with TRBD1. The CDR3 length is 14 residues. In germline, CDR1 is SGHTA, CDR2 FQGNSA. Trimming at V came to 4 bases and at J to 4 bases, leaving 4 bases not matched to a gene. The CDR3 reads CASSSGQFNQPQHF. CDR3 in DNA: TGTGCCAGCAGCTCGGGACAGTTTAATCAGCCCCAGCATTTT. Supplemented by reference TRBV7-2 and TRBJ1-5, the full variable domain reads GAGVSQSPSNKVTEKGKDVELRCDPISGHTALYWYRQSLGQGLEFLIYFQGNSAPDKSGLPSDRFSAERTGGSVSTLTIQRTQQEDSAVYLCASSSGQFNQPQHFGDGTRLSIL.

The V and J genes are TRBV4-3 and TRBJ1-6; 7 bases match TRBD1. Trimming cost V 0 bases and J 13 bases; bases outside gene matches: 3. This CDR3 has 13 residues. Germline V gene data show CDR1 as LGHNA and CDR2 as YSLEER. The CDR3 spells CASSQEEGAPLHF. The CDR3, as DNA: TGCGCCAGCAGCCAAGAAGAGGGGGCCCCCCTCCACTTT.

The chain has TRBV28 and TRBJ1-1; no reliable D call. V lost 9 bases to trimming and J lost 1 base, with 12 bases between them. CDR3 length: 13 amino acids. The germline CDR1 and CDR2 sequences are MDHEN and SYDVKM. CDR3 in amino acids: CASEGDPNTEAFF. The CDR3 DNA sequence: TGTGCCAGTGAGGGAGACCCGAACACTGAAGCTTTCTTT.

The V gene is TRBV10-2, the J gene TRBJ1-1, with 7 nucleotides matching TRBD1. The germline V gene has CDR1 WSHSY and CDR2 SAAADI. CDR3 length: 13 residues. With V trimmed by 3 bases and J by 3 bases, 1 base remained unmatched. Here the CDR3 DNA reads TGCGCCAGCAGTGACAGGGGGGACACTGAAGCTTTCTTT. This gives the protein CASSDRGDTEAFF.

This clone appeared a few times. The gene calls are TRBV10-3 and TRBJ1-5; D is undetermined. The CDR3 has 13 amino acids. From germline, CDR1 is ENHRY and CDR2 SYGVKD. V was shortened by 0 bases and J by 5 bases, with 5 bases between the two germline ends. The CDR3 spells CAISESEDQPQHF. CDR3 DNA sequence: TGTGCCATCAGTGAGTCAGAGGATCAGCCCCAGCATTTT.

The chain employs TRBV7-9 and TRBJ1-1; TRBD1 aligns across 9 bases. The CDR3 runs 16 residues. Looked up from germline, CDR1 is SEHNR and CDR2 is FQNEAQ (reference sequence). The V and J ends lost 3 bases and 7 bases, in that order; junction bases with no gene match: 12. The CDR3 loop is CASSFPLGQGPSEAFF. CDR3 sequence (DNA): TGTGCCAGCAGCTTTCCCCTCGGACAGGGGCCGAGTGAAGCTTTCTTT. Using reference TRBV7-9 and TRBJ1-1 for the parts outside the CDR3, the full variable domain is DTGVSQNPRHKITKRGQNVTFRCDPISEHNRLYWYRQTLGQGPEFLTYFQNEAQLEKSRLLSDRFSAERPKGSFSTLEIQRTEQGDSAMYLCASSFPLGQGPSEAFFGQGTRLTVV.

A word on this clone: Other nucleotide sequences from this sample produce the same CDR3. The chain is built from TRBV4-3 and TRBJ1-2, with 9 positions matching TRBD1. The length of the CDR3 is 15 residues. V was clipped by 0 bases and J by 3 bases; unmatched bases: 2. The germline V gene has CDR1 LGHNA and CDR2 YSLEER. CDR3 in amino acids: CASSQEGQGYYGYTF. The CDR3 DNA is TGCGCCAGCAGCCAAGAGGGACAGGGATACTATGGCTACACCTTC.

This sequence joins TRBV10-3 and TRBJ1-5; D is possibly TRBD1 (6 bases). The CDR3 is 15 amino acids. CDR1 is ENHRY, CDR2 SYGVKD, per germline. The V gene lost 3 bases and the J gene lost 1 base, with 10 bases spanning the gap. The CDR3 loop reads CAISDGRGSNQPQHF. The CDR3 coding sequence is TGTGCCATCAGTGATGGGAGGGGGAGCAATCAGCCCCAGCATTTT.

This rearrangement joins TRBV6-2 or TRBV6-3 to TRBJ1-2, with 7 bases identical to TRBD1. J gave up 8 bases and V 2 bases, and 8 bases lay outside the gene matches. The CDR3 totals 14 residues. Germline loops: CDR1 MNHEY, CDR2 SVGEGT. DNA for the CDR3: TGTGCCAGCAGTTACAGTGACAGGGTAAAAGGCTACACCTTC. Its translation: CASSYSDRVKGYTF.

The CDR3 region has the DNA TGTGCCAGCAGATCAGGGTACAATGAGCAGTTCTTC. Its translation is CASRSGYNEQFF. The chain has TRBV6-5 and TRBJ2-1, with D perhaps TRBD1 (5 bases). The CDR3 loop spans 12 amino acids. The V end lost 6 bases, the J end lost 4 bases, and 7 bases lay between the germline ends. Per the germline V gene, CDR1 is MNHEY and CDR2 is SVGAGI.

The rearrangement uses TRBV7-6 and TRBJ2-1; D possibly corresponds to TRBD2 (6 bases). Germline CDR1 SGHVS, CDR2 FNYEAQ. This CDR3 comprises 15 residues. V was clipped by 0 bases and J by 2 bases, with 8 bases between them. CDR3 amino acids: CASSLASGTYNEQFF. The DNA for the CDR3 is TGTGCCAGCAGCTTAGCTAGCGGTACCTACAATGAGCAGTTCTTC.

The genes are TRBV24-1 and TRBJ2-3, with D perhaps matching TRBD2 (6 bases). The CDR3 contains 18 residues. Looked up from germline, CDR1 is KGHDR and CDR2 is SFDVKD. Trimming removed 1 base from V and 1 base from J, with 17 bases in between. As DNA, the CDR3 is TGTGCCACCAGTGATTTTGCCCGGGACTTGTCTGGCACAGATACGCAGTATTTT. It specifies CATSDFARDLSGTDTQYF.

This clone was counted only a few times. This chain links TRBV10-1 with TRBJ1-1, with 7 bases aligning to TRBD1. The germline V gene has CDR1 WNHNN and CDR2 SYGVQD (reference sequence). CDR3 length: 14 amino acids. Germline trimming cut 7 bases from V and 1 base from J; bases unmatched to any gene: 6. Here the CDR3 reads CASKSNRGNTEAFF. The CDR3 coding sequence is TGCGCCAGCAAAAGCAACAGGGGGAACACTGAAGCTTTCTTT.

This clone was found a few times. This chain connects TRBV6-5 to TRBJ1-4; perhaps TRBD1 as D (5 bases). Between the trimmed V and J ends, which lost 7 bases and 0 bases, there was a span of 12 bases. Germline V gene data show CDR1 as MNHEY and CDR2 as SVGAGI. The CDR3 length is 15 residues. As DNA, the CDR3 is TGTGCCAGCACTACGACAGCTGCAACTAATGAAAAACTGTTTTTT. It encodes CASTTTAATNEKLFF.

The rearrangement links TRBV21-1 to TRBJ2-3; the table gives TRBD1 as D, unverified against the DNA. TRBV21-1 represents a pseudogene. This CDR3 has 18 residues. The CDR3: CASSKISSGTGSTDTQYF. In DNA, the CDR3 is TGTGCCAGCAGCAAGATTTCTTCCGGGACAGGTAGCACAGATACGCAGTATTTT.